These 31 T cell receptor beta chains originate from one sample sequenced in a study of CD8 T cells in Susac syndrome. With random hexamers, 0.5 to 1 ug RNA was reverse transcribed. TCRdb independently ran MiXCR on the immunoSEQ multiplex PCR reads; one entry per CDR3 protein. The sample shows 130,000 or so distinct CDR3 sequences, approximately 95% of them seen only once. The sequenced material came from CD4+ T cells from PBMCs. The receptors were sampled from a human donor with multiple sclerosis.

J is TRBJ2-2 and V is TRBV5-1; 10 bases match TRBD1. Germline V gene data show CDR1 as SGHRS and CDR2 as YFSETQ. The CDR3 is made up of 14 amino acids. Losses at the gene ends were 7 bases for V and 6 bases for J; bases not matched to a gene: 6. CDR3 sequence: CASWDRGRAGELFF. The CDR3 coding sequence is TGCGCCAGCTGGGACAGGGGTCGCGCCGGGGAGCTGTTTTTT.

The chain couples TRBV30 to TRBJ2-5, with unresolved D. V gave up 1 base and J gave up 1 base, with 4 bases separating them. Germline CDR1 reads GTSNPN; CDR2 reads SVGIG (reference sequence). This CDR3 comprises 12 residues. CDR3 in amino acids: CAWSGAQETQYF. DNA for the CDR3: TGTGCCTGGAGTGGCGCCCAAGAGACCCAGTACTTC.

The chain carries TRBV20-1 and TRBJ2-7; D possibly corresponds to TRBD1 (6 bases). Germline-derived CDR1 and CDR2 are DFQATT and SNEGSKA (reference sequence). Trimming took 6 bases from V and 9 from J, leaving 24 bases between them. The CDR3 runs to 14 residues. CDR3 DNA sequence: TGCAGTGCACCTCCCAGGGGATACTACGAGTGGCAGTACTTC. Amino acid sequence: CSAPPRGYYEWQYF.

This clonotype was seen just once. DNA of the CDR3: TGTGCCAGCAGTGAACTAGCGGGAGGACACTACGAGCAGTACTTC. Translation gives CASSELAGGHYEQYF. The chain uses TRBV27 and TRBJ2-7; the match to TRBD2 covers 12 bases. V shed 5 bases, J shed 3 bases, and the junction held 5 bases outside the gene matches. The CDR3 is 15 residues long. Germline CDR1 reads MNHEY; CDR2 reads SMNVEV (reference sequence).

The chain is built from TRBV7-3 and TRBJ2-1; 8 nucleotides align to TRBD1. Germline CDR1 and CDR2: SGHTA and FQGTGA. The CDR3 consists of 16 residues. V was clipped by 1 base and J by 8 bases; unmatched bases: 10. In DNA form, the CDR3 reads TGTGCCAGCAGCTTAAGGACAGGGCTGAATGTGGATGAGCAGTTCTTC. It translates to CASSLRTGLNVDEQFF.

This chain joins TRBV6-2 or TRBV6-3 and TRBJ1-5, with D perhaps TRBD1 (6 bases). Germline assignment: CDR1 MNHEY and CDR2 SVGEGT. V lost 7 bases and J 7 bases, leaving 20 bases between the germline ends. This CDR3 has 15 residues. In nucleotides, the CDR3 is TGTGCCAGCATTGGGGCGACAGGTAGCGGACAGCCCCAGCATTTT. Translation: CASIGATGSGQPQHF.

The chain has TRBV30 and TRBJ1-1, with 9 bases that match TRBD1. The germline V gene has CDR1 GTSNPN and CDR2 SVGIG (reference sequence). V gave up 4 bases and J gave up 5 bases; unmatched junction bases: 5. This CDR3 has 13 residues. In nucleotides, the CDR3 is TGTGCCTGGAAGACAGGGGGGCAAACTGAAGCTTTCTTT. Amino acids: CAWKTGGQTEAFF.

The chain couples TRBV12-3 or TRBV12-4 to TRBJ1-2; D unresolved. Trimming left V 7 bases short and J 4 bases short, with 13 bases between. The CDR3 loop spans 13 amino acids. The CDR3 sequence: CASTPGHLYGYTF. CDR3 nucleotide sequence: TGTGCCAGCACCCCGGGCCACCTCTATGGCTACACCTTC.

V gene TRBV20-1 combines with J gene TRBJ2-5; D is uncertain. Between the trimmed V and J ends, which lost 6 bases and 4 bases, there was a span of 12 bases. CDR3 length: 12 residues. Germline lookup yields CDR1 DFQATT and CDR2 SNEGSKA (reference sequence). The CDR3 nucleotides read TGCAGTGCCAAGGACGGGCGAGAGACCCAGTACTTC. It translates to CSAKDGRETQYF.

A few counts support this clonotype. This CDR3 reads CASSLVAGKIDTQYF. The CDR3 bases are TGTGCCAGCAGCTTAGTAGCAGGGAAGATAGATACGCAGTATTTT. The V and J genes are TRBV7-2 and TRBJ2-3; possibly TRBD1 for D (5 bases). CDR3 length: 15 amino acids. V was pared by 1 base and J by 5 bases, with 13 bases between. The germline CDR1 and CDR2 sequences are SGHTA and FQGNSA.

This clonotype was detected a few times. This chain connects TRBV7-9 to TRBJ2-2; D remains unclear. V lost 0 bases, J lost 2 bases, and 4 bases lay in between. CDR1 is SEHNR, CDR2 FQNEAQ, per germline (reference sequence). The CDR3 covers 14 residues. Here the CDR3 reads CASSLADNTGELFF. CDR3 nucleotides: TGTGCCAGCAGCTTAGCCGATAACACCGGGGAGCTGTTTTTT.

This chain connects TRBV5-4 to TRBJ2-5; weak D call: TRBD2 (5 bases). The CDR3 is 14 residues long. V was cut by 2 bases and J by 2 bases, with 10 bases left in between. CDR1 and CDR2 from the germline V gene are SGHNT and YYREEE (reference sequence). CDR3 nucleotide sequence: TGTGCCAGCAGCTTCGGGATGGAGCAAGAGACCCAGTACTTC. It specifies CASSFGMEQETQYF.

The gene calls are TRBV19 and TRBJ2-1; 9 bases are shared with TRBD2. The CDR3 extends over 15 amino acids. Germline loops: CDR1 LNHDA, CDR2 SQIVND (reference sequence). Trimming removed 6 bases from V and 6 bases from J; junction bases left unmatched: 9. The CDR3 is CASRTGAGGLNEQFF. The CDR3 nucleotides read TGTGCCAGTAGGACCGGTGCGGGGGGGCTCAATGAGCAGTTCTTC.

The CDR3 reads CSVARGGDYEQYF. CDR3 DNA: TGCAGCGTGGCCCGAGGCGGGGATTACGAGCAGTACTTC. The chain couples TRBV29-1 to TRBJ2-7, with D perhaps TRBD2 (6 bases). The CDR3 extends over 13 amino acids. Trimming took 6 bases from V and 4 from J, leaving 16 bases between them. Germline CDR1 reads SQVTM; CDR2 reads ANQGSEA.

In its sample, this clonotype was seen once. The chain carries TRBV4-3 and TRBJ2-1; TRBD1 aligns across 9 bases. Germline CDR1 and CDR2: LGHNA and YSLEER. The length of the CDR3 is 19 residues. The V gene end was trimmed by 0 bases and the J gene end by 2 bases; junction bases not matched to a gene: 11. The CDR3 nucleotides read TGCGCCAGCAGCCAAGATCCCCCCACTACAGGGGGCCCCTACAATGAGCAGTTCTTC. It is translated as CASSQDPPTTGGPYNEQFF.

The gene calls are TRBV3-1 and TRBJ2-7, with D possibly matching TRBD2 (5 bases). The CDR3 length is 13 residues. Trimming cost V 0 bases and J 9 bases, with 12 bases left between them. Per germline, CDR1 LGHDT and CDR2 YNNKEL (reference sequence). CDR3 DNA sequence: TGTGCCAGCAGCCAAGATCGGGTAGCGCCGCAGTACTTC. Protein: CASSQDRVAPQYF.

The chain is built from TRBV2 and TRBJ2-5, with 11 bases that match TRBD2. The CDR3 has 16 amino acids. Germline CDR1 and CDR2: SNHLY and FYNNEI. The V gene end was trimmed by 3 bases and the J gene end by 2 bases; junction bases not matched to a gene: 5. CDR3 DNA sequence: TGTGCCAGCAGTGATTTTCTAGCGGGGGGACAAGAGACCCAGTACTTC. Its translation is CASSDFLAGGQETQYF.

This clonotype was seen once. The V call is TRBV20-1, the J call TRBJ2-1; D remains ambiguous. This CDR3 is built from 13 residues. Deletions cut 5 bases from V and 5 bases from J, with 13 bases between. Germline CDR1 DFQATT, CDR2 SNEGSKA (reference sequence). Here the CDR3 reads CSARPNMDNEQFF. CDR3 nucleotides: TGCAGTGCTCGCCCGAACATGGACAATGAGCAGTTCTTC.

CDR3 residues: CSVKKKQGFGYTF. CDR3 DNA: TGCAGCGTTAAAAAGAAACAGGGTTTCGGCTACACCTTC. The gene calls are TRBV29-1 and TRBJ1-2, with TRBD1 as a possible D gene (6 bases). The V end lost 5 bases, the J end lost 8 bases, and 18 bases lay between the germline ends. The CDR3 loop spans 13 amino acids. Germline V gene data show CDR1 as SQVTM and CDR2 as ANQGSEA.

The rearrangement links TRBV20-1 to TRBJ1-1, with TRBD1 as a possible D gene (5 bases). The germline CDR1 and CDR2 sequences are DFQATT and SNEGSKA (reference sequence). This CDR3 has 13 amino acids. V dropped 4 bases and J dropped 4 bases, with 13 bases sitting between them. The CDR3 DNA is TGCAGTGCTAAAGGGACCTCTACCACTGAAGCTTTCTTT. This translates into CSAKGTSTTEAFF.

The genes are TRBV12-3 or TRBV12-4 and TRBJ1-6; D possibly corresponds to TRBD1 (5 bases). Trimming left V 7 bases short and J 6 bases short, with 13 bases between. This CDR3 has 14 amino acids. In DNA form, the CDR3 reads TGTGCCAGCACGGGACCCCGGGCTAATTCACCCCTCCACTTT. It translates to CASTGPRANSPLHF.

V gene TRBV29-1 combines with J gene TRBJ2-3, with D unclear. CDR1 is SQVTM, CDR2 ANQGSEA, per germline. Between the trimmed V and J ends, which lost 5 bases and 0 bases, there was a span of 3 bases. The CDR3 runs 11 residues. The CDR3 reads CSVQSTDTQYF. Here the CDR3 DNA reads TGCAGCGTTCAGAGCACAGATACGCAGTATTTT.

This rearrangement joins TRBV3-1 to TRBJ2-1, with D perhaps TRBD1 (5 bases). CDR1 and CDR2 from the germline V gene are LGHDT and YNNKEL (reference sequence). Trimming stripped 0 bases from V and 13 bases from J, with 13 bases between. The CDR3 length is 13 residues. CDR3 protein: CASSQDASRVQFF. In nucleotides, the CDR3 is TGTGCCAGCAGCCAAGATGCCAGCAGGGTTCAGTTCTTC.

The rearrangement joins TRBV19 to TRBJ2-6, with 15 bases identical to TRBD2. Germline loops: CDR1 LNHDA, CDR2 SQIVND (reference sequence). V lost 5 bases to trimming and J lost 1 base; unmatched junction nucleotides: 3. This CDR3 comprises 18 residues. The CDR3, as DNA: TGTGCCAGTAGTGTCGGACTAGCGGGAGGGTCTGGGGCCAACGTCCTGACTTTC. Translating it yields CASSVGLAGGSGANVLTF.

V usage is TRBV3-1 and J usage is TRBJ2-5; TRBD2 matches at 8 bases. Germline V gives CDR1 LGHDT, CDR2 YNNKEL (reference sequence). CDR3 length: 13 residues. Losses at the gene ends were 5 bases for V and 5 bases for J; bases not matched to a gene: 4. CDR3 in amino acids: CASSRAGVETQYF. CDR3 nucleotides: TGTGCCAGCAGCAGAGCGGGAGTCGAGACCCAGTACTTC.

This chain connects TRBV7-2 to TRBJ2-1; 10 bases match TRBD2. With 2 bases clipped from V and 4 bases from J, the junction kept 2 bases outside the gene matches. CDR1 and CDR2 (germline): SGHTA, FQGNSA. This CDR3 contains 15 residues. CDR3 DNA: TGTGCCAGCAGCTTACAGCGGGGGGGTTACAATGAGCAGTTCTTC. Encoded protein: CASSLQRGGYNEQFF.

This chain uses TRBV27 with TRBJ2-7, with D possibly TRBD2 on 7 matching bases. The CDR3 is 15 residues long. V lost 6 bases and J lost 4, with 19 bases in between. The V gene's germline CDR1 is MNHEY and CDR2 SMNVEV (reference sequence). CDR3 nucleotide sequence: TGTGCCAGCAGGATAAAAGGGGGGGCTATATACGAGCAGTACTTC. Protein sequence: CASRIKGGAIYEQYF.

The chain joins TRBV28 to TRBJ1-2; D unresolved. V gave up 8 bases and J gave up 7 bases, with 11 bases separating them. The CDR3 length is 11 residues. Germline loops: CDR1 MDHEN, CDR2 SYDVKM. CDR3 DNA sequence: TGTGCCAGCCTGACCGTGGGTGGCTACACCTTC. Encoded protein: CASLTVGGYTF.

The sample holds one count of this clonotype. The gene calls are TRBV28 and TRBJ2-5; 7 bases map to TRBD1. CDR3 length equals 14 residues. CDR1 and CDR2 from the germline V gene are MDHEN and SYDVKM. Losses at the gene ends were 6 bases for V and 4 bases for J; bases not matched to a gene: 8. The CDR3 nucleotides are TGTGCCAGCAGAACACAGGGGCAGTCAGAGACCCAGTACTTC. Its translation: CASRTQGQSETQYF.

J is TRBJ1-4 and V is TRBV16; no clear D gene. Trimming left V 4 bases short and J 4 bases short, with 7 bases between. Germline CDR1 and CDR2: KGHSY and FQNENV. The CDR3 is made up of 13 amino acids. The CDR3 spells CASSRSRNEKLFF. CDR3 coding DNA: TGTGCCAGCAGCCGATCCCGTAATGAAAAACTGTTTTTT.

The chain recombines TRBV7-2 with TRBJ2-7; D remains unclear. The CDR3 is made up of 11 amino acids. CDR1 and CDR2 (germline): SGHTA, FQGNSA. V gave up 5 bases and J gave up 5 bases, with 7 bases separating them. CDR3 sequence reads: CASSPRNEQYF. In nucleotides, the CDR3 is TGTGCCAGCAGCCCCCGGAACGAGCAGTACTTC.